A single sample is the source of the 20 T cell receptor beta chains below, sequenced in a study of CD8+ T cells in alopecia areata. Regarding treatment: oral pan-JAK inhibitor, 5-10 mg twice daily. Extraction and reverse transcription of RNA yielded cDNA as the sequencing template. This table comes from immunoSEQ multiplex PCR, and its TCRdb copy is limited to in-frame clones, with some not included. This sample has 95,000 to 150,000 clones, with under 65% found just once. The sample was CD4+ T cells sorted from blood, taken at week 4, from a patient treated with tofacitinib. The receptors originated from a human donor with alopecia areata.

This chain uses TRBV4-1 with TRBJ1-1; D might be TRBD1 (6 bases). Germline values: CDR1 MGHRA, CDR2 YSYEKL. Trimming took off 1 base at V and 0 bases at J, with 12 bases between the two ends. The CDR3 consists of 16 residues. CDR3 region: CASSQVWTVLNTEAFF. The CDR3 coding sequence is TGCGCCAGCAGCCAAGTGTGGACAGTCTTGAACACTGAAGCTTTCTTT.

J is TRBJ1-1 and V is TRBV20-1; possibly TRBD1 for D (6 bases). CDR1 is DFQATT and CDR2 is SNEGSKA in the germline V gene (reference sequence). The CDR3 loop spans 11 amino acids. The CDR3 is CRARGGTEAFF. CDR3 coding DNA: TGCAGGGCCAGGGGAGGCACTGAAGCTTTCTTT.

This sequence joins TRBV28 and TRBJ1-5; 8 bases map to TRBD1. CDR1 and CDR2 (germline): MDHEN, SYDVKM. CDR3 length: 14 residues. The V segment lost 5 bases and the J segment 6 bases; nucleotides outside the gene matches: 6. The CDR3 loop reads CASSPRTGIQPQHF. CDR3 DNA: TGTGCCAGCAGTCCTCGGACAGGGATTCAGCCCCAGCATTTT.

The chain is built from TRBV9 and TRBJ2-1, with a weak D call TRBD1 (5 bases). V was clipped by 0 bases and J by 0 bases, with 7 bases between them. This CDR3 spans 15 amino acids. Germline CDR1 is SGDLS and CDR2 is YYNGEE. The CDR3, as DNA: TGTGCCAGCAGCGTAGAAGGGGTCTCCTACAATGAGCAGTTCTTC. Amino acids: CASSVEGVSYNEQFF.

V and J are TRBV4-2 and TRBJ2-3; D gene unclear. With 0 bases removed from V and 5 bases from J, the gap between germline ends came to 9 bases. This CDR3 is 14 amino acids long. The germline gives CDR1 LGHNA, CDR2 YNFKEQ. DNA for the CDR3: TGTGCCAGCAGCCAAGACGTGAGGAAAGATACGCAGTATTTT. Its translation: CASSQDVRKDTQYF.

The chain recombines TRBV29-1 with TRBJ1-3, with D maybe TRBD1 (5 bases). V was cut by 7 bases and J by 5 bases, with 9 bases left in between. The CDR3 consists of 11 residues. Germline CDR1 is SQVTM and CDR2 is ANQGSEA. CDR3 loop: CSARQRNTIYF. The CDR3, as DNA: TGCAGCGCAAGACAGCGAAACACCATATATTTT.

CDR3: CASSLAPQPNYGYTF. DNA for the CDR3: TGTGCCAGCAGCTTAGCCCCACAACCTAACTATGGCTACACCTTC. The chain carries TRBV7-2 and TRBJ1-2; D remains ambiguous. Germline V lookup: CDR1 SGHTA, CDR2 FQGNSA. Trimming removed 0 bases from V and 0 bases from J, with 8 bases in between. The CDR3 extends over 15 amino acids.

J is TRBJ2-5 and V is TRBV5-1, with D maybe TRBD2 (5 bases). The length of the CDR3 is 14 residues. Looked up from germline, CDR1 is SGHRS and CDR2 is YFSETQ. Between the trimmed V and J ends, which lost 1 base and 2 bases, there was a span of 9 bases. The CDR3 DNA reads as TGCGCCAGCAGCTTGCGGTCGGGGCAAGAGACCCAGTACTTC. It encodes CASSLRSGQETQYF.

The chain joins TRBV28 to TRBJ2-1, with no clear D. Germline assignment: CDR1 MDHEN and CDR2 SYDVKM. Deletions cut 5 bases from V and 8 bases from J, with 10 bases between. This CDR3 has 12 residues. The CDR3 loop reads CASSPSRHEQFF. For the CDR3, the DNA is TGTGCCAGCAGTCCGAGTCGGCATGAGCAGTTCTTC.

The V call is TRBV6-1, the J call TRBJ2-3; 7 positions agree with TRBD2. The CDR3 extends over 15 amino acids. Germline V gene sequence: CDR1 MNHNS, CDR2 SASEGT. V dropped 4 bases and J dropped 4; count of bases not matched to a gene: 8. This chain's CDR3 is CASSAGGLSADTQYF. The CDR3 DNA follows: TGTGCCAGCAGTGCCGGGGGGTTGTCTGCAGATACGCAGTATTTT.

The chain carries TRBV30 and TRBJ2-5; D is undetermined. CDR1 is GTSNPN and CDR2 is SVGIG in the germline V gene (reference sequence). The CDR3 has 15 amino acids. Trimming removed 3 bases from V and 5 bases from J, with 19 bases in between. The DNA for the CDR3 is TGTGCCTGGAGGGTGCCACCTGATGATGTGGAGACCCAGTACTTC. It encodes CAWRVPPDDVETQYF.

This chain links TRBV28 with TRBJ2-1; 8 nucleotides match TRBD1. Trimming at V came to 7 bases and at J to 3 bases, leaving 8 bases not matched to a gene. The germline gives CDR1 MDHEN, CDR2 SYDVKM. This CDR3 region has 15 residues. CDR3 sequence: CASNKQGGLYNEQFF. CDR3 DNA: TGTGCCAGCAATAAACAGGGGGGACTCTACAATGAGCAGTTCTTC.

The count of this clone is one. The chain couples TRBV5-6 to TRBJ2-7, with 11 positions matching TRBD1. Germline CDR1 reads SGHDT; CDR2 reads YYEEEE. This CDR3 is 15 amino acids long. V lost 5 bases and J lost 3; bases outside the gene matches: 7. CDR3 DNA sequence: TGTGCCAGCAGTCATTCCGGGACAGGGGGCTACGAGCAGTACTTC. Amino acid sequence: CASSHSGTGGYEQYF.

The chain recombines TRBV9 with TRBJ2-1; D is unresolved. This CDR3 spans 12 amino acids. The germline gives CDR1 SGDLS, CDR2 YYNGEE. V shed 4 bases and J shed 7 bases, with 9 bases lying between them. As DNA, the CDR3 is TGTGCCAGCAGCTTCATAGCAAATGAGCAGTTCTTC. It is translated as CASSFIANEQFF.

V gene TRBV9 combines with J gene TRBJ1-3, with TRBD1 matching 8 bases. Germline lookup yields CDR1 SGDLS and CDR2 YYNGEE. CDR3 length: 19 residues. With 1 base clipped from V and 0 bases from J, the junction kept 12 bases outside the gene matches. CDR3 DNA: TGTGCCAGCAGCGTATTACCTCGGGGACAGGCAAACTCTGGAAACACCATATATTTT. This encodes CASSVLPRGQANSGNTIYF.

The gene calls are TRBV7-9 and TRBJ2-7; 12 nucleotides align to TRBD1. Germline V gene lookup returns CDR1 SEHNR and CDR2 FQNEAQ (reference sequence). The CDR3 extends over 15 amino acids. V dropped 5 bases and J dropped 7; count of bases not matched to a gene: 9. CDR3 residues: CASSIGTGGRWEQYF. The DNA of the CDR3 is TGTGCCAGCAGCATCGGGACAGGGGGCAGGTGGGAGCAGTACTTC.

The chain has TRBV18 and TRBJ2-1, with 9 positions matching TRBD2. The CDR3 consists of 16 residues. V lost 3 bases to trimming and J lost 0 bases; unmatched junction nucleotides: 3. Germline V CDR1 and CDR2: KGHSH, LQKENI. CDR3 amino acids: CASSPGSGSSYNEQFF. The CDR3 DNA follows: TGTGCCAGCTCACCTGGTAGCGGGAGCTCCTACAATGAGCAGTTCTTC.

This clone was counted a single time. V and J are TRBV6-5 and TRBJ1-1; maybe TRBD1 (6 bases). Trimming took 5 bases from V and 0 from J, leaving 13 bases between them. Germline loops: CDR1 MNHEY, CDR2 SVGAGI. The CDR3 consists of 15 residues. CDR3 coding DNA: TGTGCCAGCAGTGGCGGGACAACCCTGAACACTGAAGCTTTCTTT. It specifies CASSGGTTLNTEAFF.

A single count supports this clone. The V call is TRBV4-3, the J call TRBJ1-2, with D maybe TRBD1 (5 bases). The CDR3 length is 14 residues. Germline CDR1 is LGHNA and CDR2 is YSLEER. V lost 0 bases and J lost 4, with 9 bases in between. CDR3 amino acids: CASSQDQGRYGYTF. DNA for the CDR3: TGCGCCAGCAGCCAAGACCAGGGCCGCTATGGCTACACCTTC.

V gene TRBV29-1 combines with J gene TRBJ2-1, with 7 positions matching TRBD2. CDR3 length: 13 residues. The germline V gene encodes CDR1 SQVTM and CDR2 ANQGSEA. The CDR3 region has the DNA TGCAGTATCCGGGACCCTAGCGGCAATGAGCAGTTCTTC. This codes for CSIRDPSGNEQFF.